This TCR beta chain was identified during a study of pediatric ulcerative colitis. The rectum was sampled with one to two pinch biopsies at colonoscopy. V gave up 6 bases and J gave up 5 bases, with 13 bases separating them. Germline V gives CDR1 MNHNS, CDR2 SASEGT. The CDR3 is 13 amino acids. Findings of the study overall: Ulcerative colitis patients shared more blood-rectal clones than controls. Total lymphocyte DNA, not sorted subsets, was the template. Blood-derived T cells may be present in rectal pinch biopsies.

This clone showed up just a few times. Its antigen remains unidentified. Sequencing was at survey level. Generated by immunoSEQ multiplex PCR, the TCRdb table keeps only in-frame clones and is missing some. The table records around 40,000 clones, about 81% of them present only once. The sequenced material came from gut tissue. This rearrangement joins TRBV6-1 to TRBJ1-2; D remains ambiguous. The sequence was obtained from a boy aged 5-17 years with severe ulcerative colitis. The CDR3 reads CASRGNLLYGYTF. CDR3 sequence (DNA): TGTGCCAGCAGGGGTAACCTTCTATATGGCTACACCTTC.